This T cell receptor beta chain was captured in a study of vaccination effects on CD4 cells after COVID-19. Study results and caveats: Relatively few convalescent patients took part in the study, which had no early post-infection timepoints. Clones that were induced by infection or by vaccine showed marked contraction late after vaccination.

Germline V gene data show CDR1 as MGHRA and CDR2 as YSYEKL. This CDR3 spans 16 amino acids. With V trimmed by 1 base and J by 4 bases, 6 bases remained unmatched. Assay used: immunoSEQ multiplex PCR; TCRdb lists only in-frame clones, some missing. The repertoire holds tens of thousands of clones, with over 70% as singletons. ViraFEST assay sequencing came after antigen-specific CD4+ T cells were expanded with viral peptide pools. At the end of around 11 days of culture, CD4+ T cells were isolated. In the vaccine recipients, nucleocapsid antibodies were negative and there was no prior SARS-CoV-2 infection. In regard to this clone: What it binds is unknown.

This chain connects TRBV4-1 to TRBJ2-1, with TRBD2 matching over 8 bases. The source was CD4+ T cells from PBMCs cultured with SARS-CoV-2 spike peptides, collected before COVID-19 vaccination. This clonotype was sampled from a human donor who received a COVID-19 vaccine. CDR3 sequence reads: CASSQVGGGWYNEQFF. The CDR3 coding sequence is TGCGCCAGCAGCCAAGTCGGCGGGGGGTGGTACAATGAGCAGTTCTTC.